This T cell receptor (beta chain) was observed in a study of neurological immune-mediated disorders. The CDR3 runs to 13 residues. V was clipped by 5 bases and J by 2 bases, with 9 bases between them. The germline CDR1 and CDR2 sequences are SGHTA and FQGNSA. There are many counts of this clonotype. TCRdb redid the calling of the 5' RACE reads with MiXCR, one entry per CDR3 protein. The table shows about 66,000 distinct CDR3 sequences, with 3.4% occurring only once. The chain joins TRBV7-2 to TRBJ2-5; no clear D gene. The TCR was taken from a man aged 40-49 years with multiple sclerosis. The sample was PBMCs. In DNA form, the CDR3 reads TGTGCCAGCAGCGCAACCCGTCAAGAGACCCAGTACTTC. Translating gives CASSATRQETQYF.